Following are 17 T cell receptor beta chains from one sample sequenced in a study of blood T cell repertoires in COVID-19 (dated by TCRdb to about 2020). To prepare the library, the immunoSEQ multiplex PCR assay was applied. TCRdb limited this immuneACCESS table to in-frame rearrangements with V and J called. A share of clones is missing; checked studies link under half to unresolved V genes, and the rest is unexplained. The sample data list 20,000 to 25,000 clones, and 80% to 90% of these were observed just once. The ten largest make up about a quarter of the sample. The specimen was peripheral blood. The receptors come from a human donor with active COVID-19. The donor label of this sample is uncertain.

This chain uses TRBV7-9 with TRBJ1-2; weak D call: TRBD1 (6 bases). This CDR3 has 13 amino acids. The germline CDR1 and CDR2 sequences are SEHNR and FQNEAQ (reference sequence). The V end was cut by 5 bases, the J end by 4 bases, with 11 bases between. CDR3 sequence: CASSPQGGYGYTF. The CDR3 DNA reads TGTGCCAGCAGCCCACAGGGTGGCTATGGCTACACCTTC.

V and J are TRBV3-1 (or the pseudogene TRBV3-2) and TRBJ1-2, with 7 bases fitting TRBD1. Germline assignment: CDR1 LGHDT and CDR2 YNNKEL (reference sequence). The V segment lost 0 bases and the J segment 2 bases; nucleotides outside the gene matches: 9. The CDR3 contains 17 residues. The CDR3 DNA reads as TGTGCCAGCAGCCAAGATCGAGGGGGCAGGTCCAACTATGGCTACACCTTC. Protein: CASSQDRGGRSNYGYTF.

DNA of the CDR3: TGCGCCAGCAGCCCTTTGGGGGAGGGAACCTACGAGCAGTACTTC. This sequence encodes CASSPLGEGTYEQYF. The chain carries TRBV4-1 and TRBJ2-7, with 7 bases aligning to TRBD2. The CDR3 sequence is 15 residues long. CDR1 and CDR2 (germline): MGHRA, YSYEKL. V was clipped by 4 bases and J by 2 bases; unmatched bases: 8.

V gene TRBV18 combines with J gene TRBJ2-1, with 10 bases fitting TRBD1. V lost 3 bases and J lost 7; bases outside the gene matches: 3. Germline-derived CDR1 and CDR2 are KGHSH and LQKENI. The CDR3 is 14 amino acids. Written as DNA, the CDR3 is TGTGCCAGCTCACCCGGACAGGGGGGGAATGAGCAGTTCTTC. This gives the protein CASSPGQGGNEQFF.

The rearrangement links TRBV3-1 (or the pseudogene TRBV3-2) to TRBJ2-1, with D uncertain. CDR1 and CDR2 (germline): LGHDT, YNNKEL (reference sequence). The CDR3 sequence is 14 residues long. The V gene lost 1 base and the J gene lost 9 bases, with 13 bases spanning the gap. CDR3 in amino acids: CASSQGQEQPEQFF. Written as DNA, the CDR3 is TGTGCCAGCAGCCAAGGACAAGAACAGCCTGAGCAGTTCTTC.

The V and J genes are TRBV9 and TRBJ1-1; D not certain. This CDR3 spans 15 amino acids. Deletions cut 2 bases from V and 3 bases from J, with 14 bases between. Germline V lookup: CDR1 SGDLS, CDR2 YYNGEE. The CDR3 nucleotides are TGTGCCAGCAGCGTTAGAGGAATGGGAGACACTGAAGCTTTCTTT. This translates into CASSVRGMGDTEAFF.

The chain combines TRBV6-5 with TRBJ1-1; 7 nucleotides agree with TRBD1. This CDR3 comprises 14 residues. V lost 6 bases and J lost 4; bases outside the gene matches: 8. Per germline, CDR1 MNHEY and CDR2 SVGAGI. The CDR3 DNA reads TGTGCCAGCAGATATCAGGGGGAGGCCACTGAAGCTTTCTTT. This codes for CASRYQGEATEAFF.

The chain employs TRBV15 and TRBJ1-4; D gene uncertain. The CDR3 contains 15 residues. CDR1 is LNHNV and CDR2 is YYDKDF in the germline V gene (reference sequence). V dropped 4 bases and J dropped 3 bases, with 12 bases sitting between them. CDR3 in amino acids: CATSIMRSSNEKLFF. In nucleotides, the CDR3 is TGTGCCACCAGCATAATGAGGTCTTCTAATGAAAAACTGTTTTTT.

The chain combines TRBV5-1 with TRBJ1-6; D perhaps matches TRBD1 (5 bases). This CDR3 region has 16 residues. Trimming shortened V by 3 bases and J by 0 bases, and 10 bases separated the two germline ends. Germline V lookup: CDR1 SGHRS, CDR2 YFSETQ. CDR3: CASSSGHSSYNSPLHF. The CDR3 DNA sequence: TGCGCCAGCAGCTCAGGACATAGCTCCTATAATTCACCCCTCCACTTT.

The chain is built from TRBV24-1 and TRBJ2-1; TRBD2 matches 15 bases. J was trimmed by 8 bases and V by 3 bases; bases with no gene match: 7. Germline loops: CDR1 KGHDR, CDR2 SFDVKD. This CDR3 is 17 amino acids long. Here the CDR3 DNA reads TGTGCCACCAGTGATCGCGGACTAGCGGGAGGGCCGGATGAGCAGTTCTTC. Protein: CATSDRGLAGGPDEQFF.

This clone showed up just a few times. V and J are TRBV10-1 and TRBJ1-1; D is undetermined. Trimming removed 0 bases from V and 7 bases from J, with 6 bases in between. The CDR3 has 12 amino acids. CDR1 and CDR2 from the germline V gene are WNHNN and SYGVQD (reference sequence). The CDR3 DNA sequence: TGCGCCAGCAGTGAGTCTCGGGGTGAAGCTTTCTTT. It codes for CASSESRGEAFF.

CDR3 nucleotides: TGTGCCAGCAGTGAAGGGACAGGGGGCTTCCCAGATACGCAGTATTTT. Amino acid sequence: CASSEGTGGFPDTQYF. The chain recombines TRBV6-4 with TRBJ2-3, with TRBD1 matching 12 bases. Trimming cost V 3 bases and J 4 bases; bases outside gene matches: 5. CDR3 size: 16 residues. Germline V gene data show CDR1 as MRHNA and CDR2 as SNTAGT.

In nucleotides, the CDR3 is TGTGCCAGCTCACCTAGCGGGAGGGCATACAATGAGCAGTTCTTC. Its translation is CASSPSGRAYNEQFF. The chain recombines TRBV18 with TRBJ2-1, with 11 bases that match TRBD2. Germline lookup yields CDR1 KGHSH and CDR2 LQKENI. There are 15 residues in the CDR3. V dropped 3 bases and J dropped 4; count of bases not matched to a gene: 2.

V usage is TRBV7-6 and J usage is TRBJ2-7; D is perhaps TRBD1 (5 bases). Germline-derived CDR1 and CDR2 are SGHVS and FNYEAQ. With 1 base removed from V and 2 bases from J, the gap between germline ends came to 12 bases. The CDR3 is made up of 15 amino acids. CDR3 DNA: TGTGCCAGCAGCTTAGAGGACACCCGAACCTACGAGCAGTACTTC. It specifies CASSLEDTRTYEQYF.

This clone showed up just once. The rearrangement uses TRBV9 and TRBJ1-1, with a weak D call TRBD1 (6 bases). This CDR3 has 16 residues. Trimming left V 0 bases short and J 3 bases short, with 15 bases between. The germline gives CDR1 SGDLS, CDR2 YYNGEE. Here the CDR3 reads CASSVGGQGYDTEAFF. As DNA, the CDR3 is TGTGCCAGCAGCGTAGGTGGGCAGGGGTATGACACTGAAGCTTTCTTT.

The V gene is TRBV5-1, the J gene TRBJ2-1, with 7 nucleotides matching TRBD1. This CDR3 is built from 14 residues. Germline CDR1 is SGHRS and CDR2 is YFSETQ. V lost 7 bases and J lost 5; bases outside the gene matches: 9. The CDR3 nucleotides are TGCGCCAGCGGCCCGGGACAGAAGAACAATGAGCAGTTCTTC. This translates into CASGPGQKNNEQFF.

The V gene is TRBV2, the J gene TRBJ1-6; a possible D gene is TRBD1 (5 bases). V lost 2 bases to trimming and J lost 4 bases, with 15 bases between them. The CDR3 consists of 17 residues. Germline loops: CDR1 SNHLY, CDR2 FYNNEI. CDR3 in amino acids: CASSESGRGGYNSPLHF. The CDR3 coding sequence is TGTGCCAGCAGTGAATCCGGGAGGGGTGGATATAATTCACCCCTCCACTTT.